The 30 T cell receptor beta chains presented below share a single source sample, sequenced in a study of blood T cell repertoires in COVID-19 (dated by TCRdb to about 2020). Libraries came from the immunoSEQ multiplex PCR assay. The immuneACCESS repertoire file appears here via TCRdb, limited to in-frame rearrangements. These files lack a portion of the clones; in checked studies, under half of the deficit traces to unresolved V genes, and the cause of the others is not known. The sample yields roughly 80,000 clones; roughly 80% were counted once. Under 20% of the sample is taken by the ten largest. The sample comprised peripheral blood. All receptors come from a woman aged 55-75 years with acute or convalescent COVID-19.

The chain joins TRBV9 to TRBJ1-1; D perhaps matches TRBD1 (5 bases). Trimming pared 4 bases from V and 4 bases from J, leaving 20 bases between. There are 16 residues in the CDR3. Germline loops: CDR1 SGDLS, CDR2 YYNGEE. The CDR3 protein is CASSPFRKGWGTEAFF. Written as DNA, the CDR3 is TGTGCCAGCAGCCCCTTCCGAAAGGGGTGGGGCACTGAAGCTTTCTTT.

This sequence joins TRBV6-5 and TRBJ2-3, with 8 bases lining up with TRBD2. Germline V gene lookup returns CDR1 MNHEY and CDR2 SVGAGI. The junction had 6 bases not matched to a gene; V was cut back by 5 bases and J by 8 bases. The CDR3 contains 13 residues. For the CDR3, the DNA is TGTGCCAGCAGTACCCGGGGGGGTCCTACGCAGTATTTT. This sequence encodes CASSTRGGPTQYF.

This clone was counted a single time. The V call is TRBV4-3, the J call TRBJ1-2; D unresolved. Per germline, CDR1 LGHNA and CDR2 YSLEER. V lost 2 bases and J 7 bases, leaving 14 bases between the germline ends. The CDR3 has 14 amino acids. This CDR3 is CASSQRLDRSGYTF. The CDR3 region has the DNA TGCGCCAGCAGCCAAAGGTTAGACCGGAGTGGCTACACCTTC.

This clone was picked up a small number of times. This chain connects TRBV20-1 to TRBJ2-5; a possible D gene is TRBD2 (6 bases). The germline gives CDR1 DFQATT, CDR2 SNEGSKA (reference sequence). The CDR3 is 10 amino acids. The V and J ends lost 3 bases and 7 bases respectively, with 6 bases between them. CDR3 region: CSASGRTQYF. DNA of the CDR3: TGCAGTGCTAGCGGGAGGACCCAGTACTTC.

The rearrangement uses TRBV21-1 and TRBJ2-7; the table's D call of TRBD1 was not tested on the DNA. TRBV21-1 is a documented pseudogene. This CDR3 has 17 amino acids. CDR3 nucleotides: TGTGCCAGCAGCGAAGACCCTGACAGGTTAAGCGCCTACGAGCAGTACGTC. It codes for CASSEDPDRLSAYEQYV.

The gene calls are TRBV29-1 and TRBJ2-3; 8 nucleotides align to TRBD1. This CDR3 has 15 residues. The germline gives CDR1 SQVTM, CDR2 ANQGSEA. V dropped 1 base and J dropped 2; count of bases not matched to a gene: 5. The CDR3 DNA reads TGCAGCGTTGAAGGTTACAGGGGGGTCACAGATACGCAGTATTTT. Translating it yields CSVEGYRGVTDTQYF.

The chain uses TRBV30 and TRBJ1-5; a possible D gene is TRBD1 (5 bases). The V gene lost 2 bases and the J gene lost 6 bases, with 11 bases spanning the gap. The CDR3 covers 13 residues. Germline CDR1 GTSNPN, CDR2 SVGIG (reference sequence). The CDR3 sequence: CAWSLGGSQPQHF. The CDR3 DNA follows: TGTGCCTGGAGTTTGGGGGGTAGTCAGCCCCAGCATTTT.

The V call is TRBV4-1, the J call TRBJ2-1; 7 bases match TRBD2. The CDR3 is 13 amino acids. Germline V gene data show CDR1 as MGHRA and CDR2 as YSYEKL. J lost 10 bases, V lost 0 bases, and 3 bases had no gene match. The CDR3 spells CASSQEAGEEQFF. DNA of the CDR3: TGCGCCAGCAGCCAAGAGGCGGGGGAGGAGCAGTTCTTC.

The chain combines TRBV19 with TRBJ2-3; a possible D gene is TRBD1 (6 bases). This CDR3 is 17 amino acids long. Trimming removed 6 bases at V and 2 bases at J, with 21 bases between. From germline, CDR1 is LNHDA and CDR2 SQIVND (reference sequence). The CDR3 here is CASSPNRVQGDTDTQYF. The CDR3 DNA reads as TGTGCCAGTAGCCCTAACAGGGTCCAAGGAGACACAGATACGCAGTATTTT.

This clone was found a few times. The chain couples TRBV10-3 to TRBJ2-7; 9 bases map to TRBD1. V gave up 10 bases and J gave up 1 base; unmatched junction bases: 8. The germline CDR1 and CDR2 sequences are ENHRY and SYGVKD. The CDR3 covers 14 residues. This CDR3 is CATSPGTGSYEQYF. The CDR3 region has the DNA TGTGCCACTTCTCCCGGGACAGGGTCCTACGAGCAGTACTTC.

The genes are TRBV18 and TRBJ2-3; 7 nucleotides match TRBD1. V trimming: 3 bases; J trimming: 3 bases; junction bases outside the gene matches: 3. Germline lookup yields CDR1 KGHSH and CDR2 LQKENI. This CDR3 is 14 amino acids long. CDR3 sequence (DNA): TGTGCCAGCTCACCCCCGGGACAGACAGATACGCAGTATTTT. Encoded protein: CASSPPGQTDTQYF.

V is TRBV18 and J is TRBJ2-6; possibly TRBD2 for D (5 bases). The germline V and J ends were trimmed by 2 bases and 0 bases, with 5 bases remaining between them. CDR3 length equals 15 residues. Germline CDR1 reads KGHSH; CDR2 reads LQKENI. The CDR3 region has the DNA TGTGCCAGCTCACCAGCGGGCTCTGGGGCCAACGTCCTGACTTTC. Amino acid sequence: CASSPAGSGANVLTF.

This chain links TRBV7-2 with TRBJ2-2; D might be TRBD2 (5 bases). V gave up 8 bases and J gave up 0 bases, with 10 bases separating them. Per germline, CDR1 SGHTA and CDR2 FQGNSA. This CDR3 is 14 amino acids long. The CDR3 sequence is CASRPGTNTGELFF. The CDR3 coding sequence is TGTGCCAGCCGACCCGGGACGAACACCGGGGAGCTGTTTTTT. The whole variable domain, filled in from reference TRBV7-2 and TRBJ2-2, reads GAGVSQSPSNKVTEKGKDVELRCDPISGHTALYWYRQSLGQGLEFLIYFQGNSAPDKSGLPSDRFSAERTGGSVSTLTIQRTQQEDSAVYLCASRPGTNTGELFFGEGSRLTVL.

This sequence joins TRBV2 and TRBJ1-5; 10 bases are shared with TRBD1. CDR3 length: 17 residues. From germline, CDR1 is SNHLY and CDR2 FYNNEI. J lost 1 base, V lost 6 bases, and 9 bases had no gene match. In DNA form, the CDR3 reads TGTGCCAGCAGGATAGACAGGGGGCTCGGGAGCAATCAGCCCCAGCATTTT. This sequence encodes CASRIDRGLGSNQPQHF.

The chain combines TRBV5-6 with TRBJ2-7; 7 bases fit TRBD1. The CDR3 length is 14 residues. With 4 bases clipped from V and 0 bases from J, the junction kept 4 bases outside the gene matches. From germline, CDR1 is SGHDT and CDR2 YYEEEE. For the CDR3, the DNA is TGTGCCAGCAGCCCACAGGGGAGCTCCTACGAGCAGTACGTC. Translating it yields CASSPQGSSYEQYV.

The CDR3 bases are TGTGCCAGCAGCTCACAGGGTGACACTGAAGCTTTCTTT. Amino acids: CASSSQGDTEAFF. The J gene is TRBJ1-1, the V gene TRBV7-2; possible D gene TRBD1, 6 bases. V was clipped by 4 bases and J by 3 bases, with 9 bases between them. CDR1 is SGHTA and CDR2 is FQGNSA in the germline V gene. The CDR3 loop spans 13 amino acids.

The chain combines TRBV6-5 with TRBJ2-1; possible D gene TRBD1, 6 bases. V was shortened by 2 bases and J by 10 bases, with 9 bases between the two germline ends. This CDR3 is built from 12 residues. Germline lookup yields CDR1 MNHEY and CDR2 SVGAGI. CDR3 region: CASSYGGHEQFF. In DNA, the CDR3 is TGTGCCAGCAGTTACGGGGGACACGAGCAGTTCTTC.

The chain uses TRBV29-1 and TRBJ1-1, with 9 bases identical to TRBD1. CDR3 size: 12 residues. Looked up from germline, CDR1 is SQVTM and CDR2 is ANQGSEA. V gave up 8 bases and J gave up 3 bases; unmatched junction bases: 4. Here the CDR3 reads CSIQGAHTEAFF. The CDR3 nucleotides are TGCAGCATACAGGGGGCTCACACTGAAGCTTTCTTT.

This sequence joins TRBV4-3 and TRBJ2-3; D is unresolved. Germline CDR1 is LGHNA and CDR2 is YSLEER. Trimming cost V 4 bases and J 6 bases, with 5 bases left between them. CDR3 length: 11 amino acids. The CDR3 loop is CASSPGDTQYF. CDR3 bases: TGCGCCAGCAGCCCCGGGGATACGCAGTATTTT.

This chain connects TRBV5-4 to TRBJ2-5, with D possibly matching TRBD2 (6 bases). This CDR3 spans 14 amino acids. V was trimmed by 7 bases and J by 1 base, leaving 14 bases between them. Germline V gene lookup returns CDR1 SGHNT and CDR2 YYREEE (reference sequence). The CDR3 region has the DNA TGTGCCAGCGGACTAAGAAGAATCCAAGAGACCCAGTACTTC. Translating it yields CASGLRRIQETQYF.

The table lists this clone with a count of one. V usage is TRBV24-1 and J usage is TRBJ2-5; 7 bases match TRBD1. Germline CDR1 is KGHDR and CDR2 is SFDVKD. The CDR3 contains 15 residues. J lost 4 bases, V lost 6 bases, and 10 bases had no gene match. CDR3 sequence reads: CATSQDRARGETQYF. CDR3 sequence (DNA): TGTGCCACCAGTCAAGACAGGGCGAGAGGAGAGACCCAGTACTTC.

This clone came up once. The gene calls are TRBV18 and TRBJ1-2, with 10 bases matching TRBD1. Germline CDR1 is KGHSH and CDR2 is LQKENI. The CDR3 loop spans 16 amino acids. V was pared by 3 bases and J by 3 bases, with 7 bases of the junction left unmatched. CDR3 DNA sequence: TGTGCCAGCTCACCGAGGAGACAGGGGGCCGACTATGGCTACACCTTC. Translating gives CASSPRRQGADYGYTF.

V usage is TRBV28 and J usage is TRBJ1-4; maybe TRBD1 (6 bases). V shed 5 bases and J shed 4 bases, with 17 bases lying between them. The CDR3 consists of 16 residues. CDR1 is MDHEN, CDR2 SYDVKM, per germline. CDR3 nucleotides: TGTGCCAGCAGTGGATCAGGGGCCAGAGGTAATGAAAAACTGTTTTTT. It specifies CASSGSGARGNEKLFF.

This chain connects TRBV5-1 to TRBJ1-1; TRBD1 aligns across 9 bases. The CDR3 sequence is 15 residues long. Unmatched junction bases numbered 5, after V lost 4 bases and J lost 1 base. From germline, CDR1 is SGHRS and CDR2 YFSETQ. The CDR3 here is CASSRGQGGNTEAFF. The CDR3 DNA follows: TGCGCCAGCAGCCGGGGACAGGGTGGGAACACTGAAGCTTTCTTT.

The chain combines TRBV7-2 with TRBJ2-5; the match to TRBD2 covers 7 bases. V lost 5 bases and J lost 5; bases outside the gene matches: 11. The CDR3 length is 15 residues. Looked up from germline, CDR1 is SGHTA and CDR2 is FQGNSA. The DNA of the CDR3 is TGTGCCAGCAGCCGCGTCCCAACTAGCGTGGAGACCCAGTACTTC. Translating gives CASSRVPTSVETQYF.

To note about this clone: Because the CDR3's place on the DNA is in doubt, the DNA is left out and the CDR3 is given as listed by TCRdb. This rearrangement joins TRBV27 to TRBJ2-1; the DNA was not used to check the table's D call, TRBD2. Germline lookup yields CDR1 MNHEY and CDR2 SMNVEV (reference sequence). Termini included, the CDR3 measures 12 amino acids. CDR3 region: CASSSSTEEQFF.

This clone was seen a single time. In nucleotides, the CDR3 is TGTGCCAGCAGTGAAGGACCATCGGGAGTCTATGGCTACACCTTC. It codes for CASSEGPSGVYGYTF. The chain is built from TRBV6-1 and TRBJ1-2; D is undetermined. There are 15 residues in the CDR3. Germline CDR1 and CDR2: MNHNS and SASEGT. Trimming took 1 base from V and 4 from J, leaving 13 bases between them.

V is TRBV6-5 and J is TRBJ1-6; a weak D match, TRBD1 (6 bases). This CDR3 region has 14 residues. Germline CDR1 and CDR2: MNHEY and SVGAGI. Deletions cut 6 bases from V and 4 bases from J, with 10 bases between. The CDR3 region is CASRPQGYNSPLHF. CDR3 sequence (DNA): TGTGCCAGCAGGCCACAGGGATATAATTCACCCCTCCACTTT.

The chain combines TRBV30 with TRBJ2-5; 7 nucleotides agree with TRBD1. This CDR3 region has 14 residues. V was pared by 3 bases and J by 5 bases, with 9 bases of the junction left unmatched. CDR1 is GTSNPN and CDR2 is SVGIG in the germline V gene (reference sequence). In DNA form, the CDR3 reads TGTGCCTGGAGCGTTACAGGGGCGAGGGAGACCCAGTACTTC. Translation gives CAWSVTGARETQYF.

The chain is built from TRBV30 and TRBJ2-4; D is unclear. Germline values: CDR1 GTSNPN, CDR2 SVGIG (reference sequence). The CDR3 is 13 amino acids. Trimming removed 0 bases from V and 1 base from J, with 4 bases in between. This CDR3 reads CAWSVQAKNIQYF. CDR3 coding DNA: TGTGCCTGGAGTGTTCAGGCCAAAAACATTCAGTACTTC.